This TCR beta chain appears in the sequencing data of a study of Tregs in tolerant kidney transplant recipients. Regarding the study as a whole: The most relevant donor-specific Treg TCRbeta repertoire apparently came from expansion with activated donor B cells.

Mixed chimerism was transient after nonmyeloablative marrow transplants from related graft donors. Thawed PBMCs were FACS-sorted into unstimulated CD4+CD25+CD127- regulatory T cells, CD4+CD25- non-regulatory cells, CD4 and CD8 cells. Note on this clone: Its antigen is unknown.

Using immunoSEQ multiplex PCR, the repertoire was profiled, and TCRdb retains in-frame clones only, with some absent. Of 100,000 or so clones in the sample, roughly 93% were seen once. Source: CD4+ T cells from blood (PBMCs), taken 12 months after the transplant. The TCR sequence derives from a human patient who received a combined kidney and bone marrow transplant. Some of the T cells may derive from the graft donor.

CDR3 nucleotide sequence: TGTGCCAGCAGCGTAGTCGGCCAATCAACAGGAAGAGAGACCCAGTACTTC. As protein: CASSVVGQSTGRETQYF. The genes are TRBV9 and TRBJ2-5; maybe TRBD1 (5 bases). The CDR3 totals 17 residues. Trimming removed 0 bases at V and 4 bases at J, with 19 bases between. Germline V CDR1 and CDR2: SGDLS, YYNGEE.